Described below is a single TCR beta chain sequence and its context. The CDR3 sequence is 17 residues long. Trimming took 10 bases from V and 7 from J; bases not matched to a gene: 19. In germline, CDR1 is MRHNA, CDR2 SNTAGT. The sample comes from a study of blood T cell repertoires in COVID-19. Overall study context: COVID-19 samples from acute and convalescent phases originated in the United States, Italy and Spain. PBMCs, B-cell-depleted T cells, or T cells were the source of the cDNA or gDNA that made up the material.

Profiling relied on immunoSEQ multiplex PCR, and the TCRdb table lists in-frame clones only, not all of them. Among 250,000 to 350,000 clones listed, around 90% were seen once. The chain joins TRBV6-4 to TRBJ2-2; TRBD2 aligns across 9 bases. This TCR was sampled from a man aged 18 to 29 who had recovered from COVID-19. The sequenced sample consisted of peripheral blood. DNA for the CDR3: TGTGCCACCCTAGGGGAGCGGGAGGTGACCTTGGGCGGGGAGCTGTTTTTT. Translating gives CATLGEREVTLGGELFF.